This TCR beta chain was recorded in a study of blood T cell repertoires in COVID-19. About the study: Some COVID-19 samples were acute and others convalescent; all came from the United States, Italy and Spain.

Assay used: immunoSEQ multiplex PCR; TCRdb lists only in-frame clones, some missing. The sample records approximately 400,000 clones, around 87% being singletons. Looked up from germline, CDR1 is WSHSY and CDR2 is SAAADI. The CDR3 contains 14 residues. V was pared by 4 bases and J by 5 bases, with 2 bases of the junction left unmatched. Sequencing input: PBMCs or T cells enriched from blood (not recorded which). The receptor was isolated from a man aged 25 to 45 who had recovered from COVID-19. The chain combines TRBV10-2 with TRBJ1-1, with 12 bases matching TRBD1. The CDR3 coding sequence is TGCGCCAGCAGTGGGGACAGGGGGCTAACTGAAGCTTTCTTT. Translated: CASSGDRGLTEAFF.